A single sample gave rise to the 7 T cell receptor beta chains below, sequenced in a study of low-dose radiotherapy and immunotherapy resistance in tumors. As for time point: after trial treatment. Treatment given: LDRT plus nivolumab, ipilimumab, low-dose cyclophosphamide and aspirin (RACIN trial). TRAV- and TRBV-specific primers were used for first-strand cDNA, which covered alpha and beta chains. With a V-primer adapter and a constant-region primer, TCRs were amplified for 20 PCR cycles. TCRdb re-analysed the reads in MiXCR, keeping a single row per CDR3 protein. The data show approximately 100,000 distinct CDR3 sequences, 20% to 25% seen once. The sample in question was PBMCs, obtained after low-dose radiotherapy plus immunotherapy. The receptors derive from a male donor with prostate cancer.

This clonotype showed up many times. CDR3 region: CASTLGGVDTQYF. The CDR3 nucleotides read TGTGCCAGTACCCTAGGTGGGGTAGATACGCAGTATTTT. The gene calls are TRBV19 and TRBJ2-3, with D unclear. This CDR3 has 13 residues. Trimming shortened V by 7 bases and J by 5 bases, and 13 bases separated the two germline ends. Germline CDR1 is LNHDA and CDR2 is SQIVND (reference sequence).

This clonotype was detected ten times or more. V is TRBV12-5 and J is TRBJ2-1, with D possibly called TRBD1 or TRBD2 (6 bases each). Trimming removed 6 bases at V and 4 bases at J, with 19 bases between. The CDR3 totals 16 residues. CDR1 is LGHNT, CDR2 FRNRAP, per germline. This CDR3 reads CASGAPVGGSYNEQFF. CDR3 DNA: TGTGCTAGTGGGGCCCCCGTGGGGGGCTCATACAATGAGCAGTTCTTC.

This clonotype was seen many times. The rearrangement uses TRBV5-8 and TRBJ1-2, with D unresolved. Germline values: CDR1 SGHTS, CDR2 YDEGEE. With 1 base removed from V and 3 bases from J, the gap between germline ends came to 7 bases. The CDR3 is 13 amino acids. CDR3 amino acids: CASSLRQDYGYTF. For the CDR3, the DNA is TGTGCCAGCAGCTTGAGGCAGGACTATGGCTACACCTTC.

This clonotype was observed many times. The chain employs TRBV6-1 and TRBJ2-7; weak D call: TRBD1 (7 bases). Per the germline V gene, CDR1 is MNHNS and CDR2 is SASEGT. The CDR3 is 16 residues long. V was cut by 5 bases and J by 5 bases, with 22 bases left in between. The CDR3 loop reads CASSYSNDGRGDEQYF. The CDR3 DNA is TGTGCCAGCAGTTACTCGAATGATGGCAGGGGGGACGAGCAGTACTTC.

This clonotype was counted at least ten times. The chain is built from TRBV7-2 and TRBJ2-7; no clear D gene. Trimming removed 5 bases from V and 6 bases from J, with 11 bases in between. Germline CDR1 SGHTA, CDR2 FQGNSA. The CDR3 runs to 12 residues. The CDR3 nucleotides are TGTGCCAGCAGCCGTCCCCAGTTCGAGCAGTACTTC. Translation gives CASSRPQFEQYF.

This clonotype was counted a single time. This chain connects TRBV4-3 to TRBJ1-4; 8 nucleotides align to TRBD1. Germline values: CDR1 LGHNA, CDR2 YSLEER. This CDR3 contains 16 residues. With V trimmed by 5 bases and J by 1 base, 6 bases remained unmatched. The CDR3 loop is CASSTDRAGTNEKLFF. CDR3 bases: TGCGCCAGCAGCACGGACAGGGCGGGAACTAATGAAAAACTGTTTTTT.

Worth noting for this clonotype: One junction end disagrees with the germline gene, perhaps due to a read error. The chain joins TRBV5-4 to TRBJ2-2, with D possibly TRBD1 on 6 matching bases. Germline CDR1 is SGHNT and CDR2 is YYREEE (reference sequence). This CDR3 spans 13 amino acids. The CDR3 loop reads CVSSTGLGGELFF. The CDR3 nucleotides read TGTGTCAGCAGCACAGGGTTAGGCGGGGAGCTGTTTTTT.